The 13 T cell receptor beta chains below all came from one sample that was sequenced in a study of blood T cell repertoires in COVID-19. Using immunoSEQ multiplex PCR, the repertoire was profiled, and TCRdb retains in-frame clones only, with some absent. The data hold about 150,000 clones, with approximately 85% observed a single time. The specimen sequenced was peripheral blood. Receptors were obtained from a man aged 55 to 70 with COVID-19, enrolled during active disease.

The chain joins TRBV7-2 to TRBJ1-1; D may be TRBD1 (6 bases). V lost 2 bases and J 7 bases, leaving 11 bases between the germline ends. Germline CDR1 reads SGHTA; CDR2 reads FQGNSA. CDR3 length: 13 residues. The CDR3 spells CASSLRQELEAFF. The CDR3 nucleotides are TGTGCCAGCAGCTTAAGACAGGAACTTGAAGCTTTCTTT.

The CDR3 nucleotides read TGTGCCAGCAGGGCCCGACAGGGCTACGAGCAGTACTTC. Residues: CASRARQGYEQYF. The genes are TRBV12-3 or TRBV12-4 and TRBJ2-7; TRBD1 agrees at 7 bases. The CDR3 runs 13 residues. Trimming removed 6 bases from V and 3 bases from J; junction bases left unmatched: 5.

This rearrangement joins TRBV4-2 to TRBJ1-2, with unresolved D. The CDR3 extends over 18 amino acids. Deletions cut 1 base from V and 6 bases from J, with 24 bases between. In germline, CDR1 is LGHNA, CDR2 YNFKEQ. The CDR3: CASSQALARQRVPHGYTF. The CDR3 DNA follows: TGTGCCAGCAGCCAAGCCCTCGCTAGGCAGAGAGTACCCCATGGCTACACCTTC.

V gene TRBV6-6 combines with J gene TRBJ1-6, with D perhaps matching TRBD1 (5 bases). V was shortened by 8 bases and J by 10 bases, with 15 bases between the two germline ends. CDR3 length: 13 amino acids. From germline, CDR1 is MNHNY and CDR2 SVGAGI (reference sequence). DNA of the CDR3: TGTGCCAGCCGCGGGACCGTAGGCTCACCCCTCCACTTT. This gives the protein CASRGTVGSPLHF.

In this sample, this clone turned up a few times. V is TRBV18 and J is TRBJ2-5, with a possible D match to TRBD2 (6 bases). The V end was cut by 3 bases, the J end by 5 bases, with 10 bases between. CDR1 and CDR2 (germline): KGHSH, LQKENI. This CDR3 region has 13 residues. The CDR3: CASSPRGYETQYF. As DNA, the CDR3 is TGTGCCAGCTCACCGCGGGGATACGAGACCCAGTACTTC.

The chain links TRBV6-6 to TRBJ1-1; no clear D gene. CDR1 and CDR2 (germline): MNHNY, SVGAGI (reference sequence). With 2 bases removed from V and 4 bases from J, the gap between germline ends came to 14 bases. CDR3 length: 15 amino acids. The CDR3, as DNA: TGTGCCAGCAGTTACAATCCAATAAGTAGCACTGAAGCTTTCTTT. Its protein is CASSYNPISSTEAFF.

J is TRBJ2-3 and V is TRBV18; a weak D match, TRBD2 (5 bases). CDR3 length: 17 amino acids. Trimming took off 6 bases at V and 2 bases at J, with 21 bases between the two ends. CDR1 is KGHSH and CDR2 is LQKENI in the germline V gene. The CDR3 loop reads CASSHLFSSGFTDTQYF. DNA for the CDR3: TGTGCCAGCTCTCATCTATTTTCTTCGGGGTTCACAGATACGCAGTATTTT.

The chain employs TRBV7-6 and TRBJ1-4; D perhaps matches TRBD1 (5 bases). V was trimmed by 5 bases and J by 3 bases, leaving 16 bases between them. Looked up from germline, CDR1 is SGHVS and CDR2 is FNYEAQ. This CDR3 comprises 16 residues. CDR3 DNA: TGTGCCAGCAGCCCCTCCTGGGGGGAAGCTAATGAAAAACTGTTTTTT. It yields the protein CASSPSWGEANEKLFF.

The CDR3 region is CASSQVPAGVAFF. As DNA, the CDR3 is TGTGCCAGCAGCCAAGTCCCGGCCGGAGTAGCTTTCTTT. The rearrangement uses TRBV14 and TRBJ1-1; D gene uncertain. Trimming pared 1 base from V and 10 bases from J, leaving 13 bases between. CDR1 is SGHDN, CDR2 FVKESK, per germline. The CDR3 has 13 amino acids. The full variable domain, completed using reference TRBV14 and TRBJ1-1, is EAGVTQFPSHSVIEKGQTVTLRCDPISGHDNLYWYRRVMGKEIKFLLHFVKESKQDESGMPNNRFLAERTGGTYSTLKVQPAELEDSGVYFCASSQVPAGVAFFGQGTRLTVV.

Notes on this clone: Other DNA sequences in the sample encode the same CDR3. This chain joins TRBV11-3 and TRBJ1-1; weak D call: TRBD1 (6 bases). Germline V gene sequence: CDR1 SGHNT, CDR2 YENEEA. V was trimmed by 4 bases and J by 4 bases, leaving 7 bases between them. This CDR3 has 12 residues. The CDR3 coding sequence is TGTGCCAGCAGCTCCAGGGGCACTGAAGCTTTCTTT. Translating gives CASSSRGTEAFF.

The rearrangement uses TRBV5-4 and TRBJ1-1; D may be TRBD1 (5 bases). Per the germline V gene, CDR1 is SGHNT and CDR2 is YYREEE (reference sequence). The CDR3 is made up of 12 amino acids. V lost 4 bases and J lost 11, with 15 bases in between. As DNA, the CDR3 is TGTGCCAGCAGCCGAGACCCAGGGATGGCTTTCTTT. It yields the protein CASSRDPGMAFF.

The rearrangement uses TRBV5-1 and TRBJ2-1; D is uncertain. V shed 5 bases and J shed 2 bases, with 11 bases lying between them. The CDR3 has 14 amino acids. Germline CDR1 reads SGHRS; CDR2 reads YFSETQ. The CDR3, as DNA: TGCGCCAGCAGTCTTGGTAGTCCCTACAATGAGCAGTTCTTC. It yields the protein CASSLGSPYNEQFF.

The rearrangement joins TRBV6-4 to TRBJ2-1; 8 nucleotides align to TRBD2. CDR1 and CDR2 from the germline V gene are MRHNA and SNTAGT. Germline trimming cut 5 bases from V and 9 bases from J; bases unmatched to any gene: 15. CDR3 length: 16 residues. The CDR3 DNA reads as TGTGCCAGCAGTACTAGCGGAGGGGGTCTATCGGGTGAGCAGTTCTTC. It is translated as CASSTSGGGLSGEQFF.